This T cell receptor beta chain was found in a study of radiotherapy plus CTLA-4 blockade in lung cancer. Across the whole study: Of the patients, 15% to 20% showed objective responses and more than 30% attained disease control.

The CDR3 runs to 15 residues. Germline V CDR1 and CDR2: MNHEY, SVGAGI. With 7 bases clipped from V and 0 bases from J, the junction kept 7 bases outside the gene matches. Generated by immunoSEQ multiplex PCR, the TCRdb table keeps only in-frame clones and is missing some. The table includes about 80,000 clones, 60% to 85% detected once. The sample consisted of peripheral blood, taken from a patient treated with radiotherapy plus ipilimumab. The chain links TRBV6-5 to TRBJ1-1; 8 bases line up with TRBD1. This receptor was identified in a human donor with non-small cell lung cancer whose response to radiotherapy plus ipilimumab could not be evaluated. Some clones in this sample may be carry-over from other donors' samples. The CDR3, as DNA: TGTGCCAGCAACGGACAGGGAACCATGAACACTGAAGCTTTCTTT. Residues: CASNGQGTMNTEAFF.